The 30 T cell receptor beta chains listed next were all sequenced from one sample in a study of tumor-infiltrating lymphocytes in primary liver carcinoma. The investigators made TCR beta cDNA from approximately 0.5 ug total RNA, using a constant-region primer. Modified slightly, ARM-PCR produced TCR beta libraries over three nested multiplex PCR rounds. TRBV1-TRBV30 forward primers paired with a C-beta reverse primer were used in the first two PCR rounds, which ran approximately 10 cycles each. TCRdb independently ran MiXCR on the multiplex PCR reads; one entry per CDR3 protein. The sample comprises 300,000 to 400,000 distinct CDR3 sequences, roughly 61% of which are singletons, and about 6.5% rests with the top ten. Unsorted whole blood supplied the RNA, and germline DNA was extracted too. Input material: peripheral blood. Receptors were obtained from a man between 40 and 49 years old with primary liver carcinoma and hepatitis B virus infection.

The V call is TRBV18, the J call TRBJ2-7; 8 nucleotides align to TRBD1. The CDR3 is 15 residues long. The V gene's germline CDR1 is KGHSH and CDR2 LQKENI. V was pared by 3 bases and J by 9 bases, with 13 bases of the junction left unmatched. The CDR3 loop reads CASSPPGQAVSWQYF. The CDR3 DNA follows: TGTGCCAGCTCACCCCCGGGACAGGCGGTTTCTTGGCAGTACTTC.

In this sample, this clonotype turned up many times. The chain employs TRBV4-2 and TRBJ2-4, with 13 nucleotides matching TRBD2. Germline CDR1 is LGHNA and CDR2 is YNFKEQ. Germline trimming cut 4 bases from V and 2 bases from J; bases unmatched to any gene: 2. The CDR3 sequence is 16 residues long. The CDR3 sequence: CASSPLAGGTKNIQYF. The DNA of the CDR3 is TGTGCCAGCAGCCCACTAGCGGGAGGGACCAAAAACATTCAGTACTTC.

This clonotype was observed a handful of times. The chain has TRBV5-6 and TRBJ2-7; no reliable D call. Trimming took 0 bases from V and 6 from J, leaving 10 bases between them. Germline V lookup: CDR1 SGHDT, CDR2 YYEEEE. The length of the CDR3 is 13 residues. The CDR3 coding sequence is TGTGCCAGCAGCTTGGGGGCAGTCGGCGAGCAGTACTTC. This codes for CASSLGAVGEQYF.

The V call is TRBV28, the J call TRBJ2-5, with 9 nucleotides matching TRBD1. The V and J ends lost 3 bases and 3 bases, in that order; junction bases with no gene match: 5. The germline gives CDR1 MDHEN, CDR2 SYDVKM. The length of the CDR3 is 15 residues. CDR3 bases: TGTGCCAGCAGTTTGCGAGGGACAGGGAAAGAGACCCAGTACTTC. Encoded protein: CASSLRGTGKETQYF.

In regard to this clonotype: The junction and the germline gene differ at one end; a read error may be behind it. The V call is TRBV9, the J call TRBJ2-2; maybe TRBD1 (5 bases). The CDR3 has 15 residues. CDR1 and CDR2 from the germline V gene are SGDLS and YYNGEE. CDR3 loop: CASNVDTGYTGQLFF. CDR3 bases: TGTGCCAGCAACGTAGACACAGGTTACACCGGGCAGCTGTTTTTT.

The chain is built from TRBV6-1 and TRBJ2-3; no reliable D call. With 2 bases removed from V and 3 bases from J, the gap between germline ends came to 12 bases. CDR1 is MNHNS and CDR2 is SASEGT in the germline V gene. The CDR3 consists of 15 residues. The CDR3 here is CASSERRWGTDTQYF. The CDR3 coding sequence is TGTGCCAGCAGTGAAAGGCGGTGGGGTACAGATACGCAGTATTTT.

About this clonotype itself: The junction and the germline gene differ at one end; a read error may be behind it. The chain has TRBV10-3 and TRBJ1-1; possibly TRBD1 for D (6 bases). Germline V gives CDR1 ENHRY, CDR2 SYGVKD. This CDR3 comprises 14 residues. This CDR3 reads CAIGEGGMNTEAFF. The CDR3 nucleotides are TGTGCCATCGGTGAGGGGGGAATGAACACTGAAGCTTTCTTT.

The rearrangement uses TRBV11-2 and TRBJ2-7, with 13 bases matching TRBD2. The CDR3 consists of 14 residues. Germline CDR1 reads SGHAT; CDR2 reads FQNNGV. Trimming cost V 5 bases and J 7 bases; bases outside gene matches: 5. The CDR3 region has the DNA TGTGCCAGCAGCACACTAGCGGGAGGGATTGAGCAGTACTTC. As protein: CASSTLAGGIEQYF.

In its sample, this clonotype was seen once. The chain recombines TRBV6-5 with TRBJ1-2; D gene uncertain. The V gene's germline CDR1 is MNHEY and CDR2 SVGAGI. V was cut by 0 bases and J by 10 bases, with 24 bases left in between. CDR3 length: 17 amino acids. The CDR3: CASSYSTNARVSQDYTF. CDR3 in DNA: TGTGCCAGCAGTTACTCGACAAATGCTCGAGTCAGTCAAGACTACACCTTC.

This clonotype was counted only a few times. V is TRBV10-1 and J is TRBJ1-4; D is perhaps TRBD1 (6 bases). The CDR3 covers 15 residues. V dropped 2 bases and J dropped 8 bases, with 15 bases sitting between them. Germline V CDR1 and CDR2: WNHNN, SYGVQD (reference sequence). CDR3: CASSEDRSLYEKLFF. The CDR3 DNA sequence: TGCGCCAGCAGTGAGGACAGGTCATTGTACGAAAAACTGTTTTTT.

The CDR3 bases are TGTGCCAGCAACTCAGATAGCGGGAGGGCACGTTCCCACAATGAGCAGTTCTTC. This translates into CASNSDSGRARSHNEQFF. The chain uses TRBV11-2 and TRBJ2-1, with 11 bases matching TRBD2. The CDR3 length is 18 residues. V lost 7 bases and J lost 5; bases outside the gene matches: 16. Germline V CDR1 and CDR2: SGHAT, FQNNGV. The full variable domain, its missing parts supplied by reference TRBV11-2 and TRBJ2-1, is EAGVAQSPRYKIIEKRQSVAFWCNPISGHATLYWYQQILGQGPKLLIQFQNNGVVDDSQLPKDRFSAERLKGVDSTLKIQPAKLEDSAVYLCASNSDSGRARSHNEQFFGPGTRLTVL.

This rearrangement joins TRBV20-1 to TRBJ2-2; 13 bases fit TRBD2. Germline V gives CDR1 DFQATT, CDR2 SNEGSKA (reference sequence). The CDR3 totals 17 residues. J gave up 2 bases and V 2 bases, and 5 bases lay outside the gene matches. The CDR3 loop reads CSARYTSGRANTGELFF. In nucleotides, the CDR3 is TGCAGTGCTAGATACACTAGCGGGAGGGCCAACACCGGGGAGCTGTTTTTT.

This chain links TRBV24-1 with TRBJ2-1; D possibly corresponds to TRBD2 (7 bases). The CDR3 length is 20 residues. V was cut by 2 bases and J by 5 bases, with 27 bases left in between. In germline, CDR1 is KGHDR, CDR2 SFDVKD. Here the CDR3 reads CATSDSFLLVGGGINNEQFF. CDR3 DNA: TGTGCCACCAGTGATTCGTTCTTGCTAGTGGGAGGGGGAATCAACAATGAGCAGTTCTTC.

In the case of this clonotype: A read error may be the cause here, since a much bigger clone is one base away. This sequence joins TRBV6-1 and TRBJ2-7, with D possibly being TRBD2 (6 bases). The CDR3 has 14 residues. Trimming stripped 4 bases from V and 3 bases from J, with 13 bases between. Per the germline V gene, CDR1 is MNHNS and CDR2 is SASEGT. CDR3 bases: TGTGCCAGCAGTGGGGCCAGGGACTTCTACGAGCAGTACTTC. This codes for CASSGARDFYEQYF.

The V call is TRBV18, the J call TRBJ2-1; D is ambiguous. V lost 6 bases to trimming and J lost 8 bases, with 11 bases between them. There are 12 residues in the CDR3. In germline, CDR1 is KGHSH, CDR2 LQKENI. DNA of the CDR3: TGTGCCAGCTCTTTCTCTCAGGATGAGCAGTTCTTC. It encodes CASSFSQDEQFF.

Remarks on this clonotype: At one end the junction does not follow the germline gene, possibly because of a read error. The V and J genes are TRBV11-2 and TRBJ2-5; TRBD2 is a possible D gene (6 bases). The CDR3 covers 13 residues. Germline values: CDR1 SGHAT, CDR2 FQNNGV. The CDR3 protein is CAGSLGLVETQYF. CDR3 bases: TGTGCCGGCAGCTTGGGACTGGTCGAGACCCAGTACTTC. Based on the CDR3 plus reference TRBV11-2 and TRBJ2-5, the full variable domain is EAGVAQSPRYKIIEKRQSVAFWCNPISGHATLYWYQQILGQGPKLLIQFQNNGVVDDSQLPKDRFSAERLKGVDSTLKIQPAKLEDSAVYLCAGSLGLVETQYFGPGTRLLVL.

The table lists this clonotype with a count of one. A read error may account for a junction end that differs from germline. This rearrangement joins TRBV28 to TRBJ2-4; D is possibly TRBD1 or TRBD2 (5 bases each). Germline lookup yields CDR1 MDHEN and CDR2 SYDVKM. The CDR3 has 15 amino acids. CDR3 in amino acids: CASIGTGMGKNIHYF. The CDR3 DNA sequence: TGTGCCAGCATTGGGACGGGGATGGGCAAAAACATTCACTACTTC. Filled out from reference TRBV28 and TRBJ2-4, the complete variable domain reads DVKVTQSSRYLVKRTGEKVFLECVQDMDHENMFWYRQDPGLGLRLIYFSYDVKMKEKGDIPEGYSVSREKKERFSLILESASTNQTSMYLCASIGTGMGKNIHYFGAGTRLSVL.

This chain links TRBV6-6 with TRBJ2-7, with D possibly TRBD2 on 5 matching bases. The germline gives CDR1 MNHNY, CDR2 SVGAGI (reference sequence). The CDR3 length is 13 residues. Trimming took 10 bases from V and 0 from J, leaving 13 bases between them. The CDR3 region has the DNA TGTGCCACCGGGATAGCCAACTCCTACGAGCAGTACTTC. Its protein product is CATGIANSYEQYF.

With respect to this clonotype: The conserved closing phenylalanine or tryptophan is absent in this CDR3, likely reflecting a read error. CDR3 amino acids: CASSLENSLLHY. The DNA of the CDR3 is TGTGCCAGCAGCTTGGAGAATTCACTCCTCCACTAT. This rearrangement joins TRBV11-1 to TRBJ1-6; D unclear. This CDR3 has 12 amino acids. Per the germline V gene, CDR1 is SGHAT and CDR2 is FQDESV (reference sequence).

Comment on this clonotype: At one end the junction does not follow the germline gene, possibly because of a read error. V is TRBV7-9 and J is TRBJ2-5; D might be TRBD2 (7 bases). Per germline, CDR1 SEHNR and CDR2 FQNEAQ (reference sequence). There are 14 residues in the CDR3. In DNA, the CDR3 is TGTGCCAGCAGCTTAGTTGGAGGGGGGGAGATCCAGTACTTC. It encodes CASSLVGGGEIQYF.

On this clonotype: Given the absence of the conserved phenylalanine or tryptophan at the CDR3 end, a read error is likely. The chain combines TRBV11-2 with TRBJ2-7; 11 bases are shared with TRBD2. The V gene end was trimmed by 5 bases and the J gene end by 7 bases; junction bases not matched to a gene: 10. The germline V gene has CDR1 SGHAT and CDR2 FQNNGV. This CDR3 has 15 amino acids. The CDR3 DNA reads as TGTGCCAGCAGCCTGACTAGCGGGATCGTCTATGAGCAGTACTCC. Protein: CASSLTSGIVYEQYS.

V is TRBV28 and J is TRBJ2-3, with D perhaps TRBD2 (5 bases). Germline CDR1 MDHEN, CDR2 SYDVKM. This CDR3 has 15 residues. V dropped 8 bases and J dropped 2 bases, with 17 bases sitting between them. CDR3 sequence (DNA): TGTGCCAGCGGAACCCGGACTGAGGTCACAGATACGCAGTATTTT. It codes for CASGTRTEVTDTQYF.

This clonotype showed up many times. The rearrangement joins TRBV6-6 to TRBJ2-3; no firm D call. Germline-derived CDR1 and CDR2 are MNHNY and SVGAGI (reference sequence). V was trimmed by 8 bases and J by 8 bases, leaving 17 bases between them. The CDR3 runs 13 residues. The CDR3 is CASGWQTDGTQYF. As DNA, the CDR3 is TGTGCCAGCGGATGGCAGACCGACGGTACGCAGTATTTT.

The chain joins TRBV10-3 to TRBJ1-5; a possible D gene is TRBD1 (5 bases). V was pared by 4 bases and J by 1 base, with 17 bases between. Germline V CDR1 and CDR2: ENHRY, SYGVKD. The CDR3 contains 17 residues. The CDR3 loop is CAISVVRVLGSNQPQHF. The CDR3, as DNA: TGTGCCATCAGTGTGGTCAGGGTATTGGGAAGCAATCAGCCCCAGCATTTT.

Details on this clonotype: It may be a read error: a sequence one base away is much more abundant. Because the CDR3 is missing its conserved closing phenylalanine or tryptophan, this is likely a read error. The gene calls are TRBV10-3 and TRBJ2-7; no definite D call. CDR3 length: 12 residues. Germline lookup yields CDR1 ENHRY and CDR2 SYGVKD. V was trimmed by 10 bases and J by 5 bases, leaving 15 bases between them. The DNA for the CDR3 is TGTGCCACGGCCGAGACGGGCCACGAGCAGTACCTC. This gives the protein CATAETGHEQYL.

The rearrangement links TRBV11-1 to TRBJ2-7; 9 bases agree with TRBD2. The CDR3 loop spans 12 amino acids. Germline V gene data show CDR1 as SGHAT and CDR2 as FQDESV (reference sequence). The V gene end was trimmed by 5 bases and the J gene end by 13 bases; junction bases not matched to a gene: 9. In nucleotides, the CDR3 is TGTGCCAGCAGCCCGACCAGCGGGAGGCTATACTTC. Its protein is CASSPTSGRLYF.

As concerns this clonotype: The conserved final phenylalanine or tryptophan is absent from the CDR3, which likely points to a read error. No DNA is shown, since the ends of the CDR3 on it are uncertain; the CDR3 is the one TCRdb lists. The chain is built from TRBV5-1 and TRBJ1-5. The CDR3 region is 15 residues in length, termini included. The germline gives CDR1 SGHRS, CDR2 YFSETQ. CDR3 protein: CASSLWGGGNQPQHY.

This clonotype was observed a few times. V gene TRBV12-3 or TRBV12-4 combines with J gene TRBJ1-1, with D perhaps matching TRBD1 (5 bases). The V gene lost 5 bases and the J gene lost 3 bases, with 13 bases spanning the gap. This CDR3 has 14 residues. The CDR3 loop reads CASSLYGADTEAFF. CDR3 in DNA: TGTGCCAGCAGTCTTTATGGGGCGGACACTGAAGCTTTCTTT.

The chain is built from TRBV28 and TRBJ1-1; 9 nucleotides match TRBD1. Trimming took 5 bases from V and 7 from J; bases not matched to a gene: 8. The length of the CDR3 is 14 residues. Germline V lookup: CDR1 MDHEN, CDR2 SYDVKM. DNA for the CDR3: TGTGCCAGCAGTCCTCCGGGACAGGGACGTGAAGCTTTCTTT. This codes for CASSPPGQGREAFF.

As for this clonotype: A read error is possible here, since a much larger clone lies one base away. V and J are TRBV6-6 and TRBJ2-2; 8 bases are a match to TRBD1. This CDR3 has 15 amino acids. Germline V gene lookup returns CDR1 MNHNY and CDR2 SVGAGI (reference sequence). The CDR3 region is CVSSTSRGRTGELFF. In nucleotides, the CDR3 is TGTGTCAGCAGTACCTCCAGGGGGCGGACCGGGGAGCTGTTTTTT.